This paragraph reports one T cell receptor (beta chain). Antigen specificity is unknown. Genomic DNA, serving as template, underwent TCR beta VDJ and CDR3 profiling. TCRdb reanalysed the reads using MiXCR and keeps one entry per CDR3 protein. Of about 210,000 distinct CDR3 sequences listed, 61% are singletons. The data were taken from a study of CD8+CD57+ T cells in acquired aplastic anemia. Study in general: When averaged, DNA from sorted CD4+ and CD8+ cells came to about 3 ug. The study, taken as a whole, reports: Between the patient and control groups, CD8+ Simpson's diversity did not differ significantly. Overlap between patients and controls comprised some 31 CD8+ CDR3 sequences.

The specimen sequenced was sorted CD4+, CD8+, or CD8+CD57+ T cells (not recorded which) from PBMCs. This TCR was sampled from a human donor in good health.

CDR3 sequence reads: CASSMSSAWTGVDEQYF. Written as DNA, the CDR3 is TGTGCCAGTAGTATGAGCAGCGCTTGGACAGGGGTGGACGAGCAGTACTTC. The V gene is TRBV19, the J gene TRBJ2-7; 9 bases fit TRBD1. CDR3 size: 17 residues. The V and J ends lost 3 bases and 5 bases, in that order; junction bases with no gene match: 14. The germline V gene encodes CDR1 LNHDA and CDR2 SQIVND (reference sequence).